The subject of this entry is one T cell receptor (beta chain). Its antigen is still unknown. This specimen belongs to a study of blood T cells in healthy people across ages. A sample-barcoded 5' primer and a J-beta primer mix were used in a second PCR of roughly 7 to 11 cycles. TCRdb redid the calling of the 5' RACE reads with MiXCR, one entry per CDR3 protein. The sample carries 2 million or so distinct CDR3 sequences, around 48% recorded once. This CDR3 spans 16 amino acids. Germline CDR1 MDHEN, CDR2 SYDVKM. Trimming at V came to 5 bases and at J to 9 bases, leaving 15 bases not matched to a gene. Donor samples were obtained from healthy Caucasian individuals from Russia, aged about 6 to 95. Findings of the study overall: Per million T cells, TCR beta diversity dropped about linearly as age rose.

This TCR was recovered from a woman in her thirties or forties in good health. This chain links TRBV28 with TRBJ2-1; 8 nucleotides line up with TRBD2. Sequenced input: blood. The CDR3 DNA sequence: TGTGCCAGCAGTCCCTACGGGAGGGGGGGGCAAAGTGAGCAGTTCTTC. Amino acid sequence: CASSPYGRGGQSEQFF.